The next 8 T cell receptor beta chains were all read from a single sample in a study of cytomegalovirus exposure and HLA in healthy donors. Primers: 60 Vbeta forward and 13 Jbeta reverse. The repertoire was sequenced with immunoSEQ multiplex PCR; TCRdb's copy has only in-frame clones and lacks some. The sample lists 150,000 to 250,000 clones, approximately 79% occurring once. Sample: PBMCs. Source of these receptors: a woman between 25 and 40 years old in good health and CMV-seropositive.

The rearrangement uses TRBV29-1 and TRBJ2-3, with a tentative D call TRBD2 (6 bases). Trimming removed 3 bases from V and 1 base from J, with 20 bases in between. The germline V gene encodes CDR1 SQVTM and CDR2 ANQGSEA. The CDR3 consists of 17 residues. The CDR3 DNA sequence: TGCAGCGTTGACCTACTCCGGGACTCATTGGGCACAGATACGCAGTATTTT. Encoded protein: CSVDLLRDSLGTDTQYF.

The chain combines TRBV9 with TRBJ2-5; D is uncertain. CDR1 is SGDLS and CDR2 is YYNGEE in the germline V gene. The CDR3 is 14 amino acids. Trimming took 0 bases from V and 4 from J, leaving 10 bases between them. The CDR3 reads CASSVATASETQYF. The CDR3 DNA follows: TGTGCCAGCAGCGTAGCTACCGCCTCAGAGACCCAGTACTTC.

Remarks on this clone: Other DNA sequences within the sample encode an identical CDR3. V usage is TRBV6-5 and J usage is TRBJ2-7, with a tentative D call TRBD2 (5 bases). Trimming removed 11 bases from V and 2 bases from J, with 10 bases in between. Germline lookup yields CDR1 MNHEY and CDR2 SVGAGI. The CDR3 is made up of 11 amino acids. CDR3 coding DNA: TGTGCCTCCCGGGGTGCCTACGAGCAGTACTTC. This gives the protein CASRGAYEQYF.

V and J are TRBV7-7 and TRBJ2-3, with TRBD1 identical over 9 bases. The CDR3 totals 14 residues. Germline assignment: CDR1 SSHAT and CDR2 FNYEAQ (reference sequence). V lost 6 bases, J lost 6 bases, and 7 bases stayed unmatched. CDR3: CASSSGQGRDTQYF. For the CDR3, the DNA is TGTGCCAGCAGTTCCGGACAGGGGCGGGATACGCAGTATTTT.

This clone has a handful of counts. CDR3 coding DNA: TGTGCCAGCAGCTCAGGGTACAATGAGCAGTTCTTC. This encodes CASSSGYNEQFF. The rearrangement joins TRBV5-4 to TRBJ2-1, with D maybe TRBD1 (5 bases). The germline gives CDR1 SGHNT, CDR2 YYREEE (reference sequence). The CDR3 has 12 residues. Trimming removed 3 bases at V and 4 bases at J, with 5 bases between.

In DNA form, the CDR3 reads TGTGCCAGCAGTCCCCTGTTTTGGGGTGGGGAGATGAACCCGAACACCGGGGAGCTGTTTTTT. It translates to CASSPLFWGGEMNPNTGELFF. The chain employs TRBV28 and TRBJ2-2, with D perhaps TRBD2 (5 bases). Trimming shortened V by 5 bases and J by 0 bases, and 28 bases separated the two germline ends. The CDR3 extends over 21 amino acids. Germline-derived CDR1 and CDR2 are MDHEN and SYDVKM. The full variable domain, its missing parts supplied by reference TRBV28 and TRBJ2-2, is DVKVTQSSRYLVKRTGEKVFLECVQDMDHENMFWYRQDPGLGLRLIYFSYDVKMKEKGDIPEGYSVSREKKERFSLILESASTNQTSMYLCASSPLFWGGEMNPNTGELFFGEGSRLTVL.

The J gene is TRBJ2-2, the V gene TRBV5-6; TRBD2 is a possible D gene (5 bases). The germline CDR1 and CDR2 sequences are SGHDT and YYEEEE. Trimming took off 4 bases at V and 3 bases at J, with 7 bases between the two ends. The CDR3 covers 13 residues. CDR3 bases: TGTGCCAGCAGCCGACTATACACCGGGGAGCTGTTTTTT. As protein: CASSRLYTGELFF.

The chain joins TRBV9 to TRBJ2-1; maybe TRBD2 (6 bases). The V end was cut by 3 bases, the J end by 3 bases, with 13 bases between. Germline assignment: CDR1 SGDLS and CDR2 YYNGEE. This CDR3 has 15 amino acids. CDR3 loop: CASSGSGTYYNEQFF. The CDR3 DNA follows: TGTGCCAGCAGCGGCTCCGGGACTTACTACAATGAGCAGTTCTTC.